This T cell receptor beta chain was sequenced for a study of T cells in Graves' hyperthyroidism and ophthalmopathy. Regarding the study as a whole: Blood samples included most of the expanded thyroid clonotypes exceeding 0.001. A model built on 13 V-J features separated ophthalmopathy from stable hyperthyroidism.

Per the germline V gene, CDR1 is ENHRY and CDR2 is SYGVKD. CDR3 length equals 13 residues. V was shortened by 5 bases and J by 4 bases, with 9 bases between the two germline ends. Note on this clonotype: What it binds is unknown.

Exclusion of a patient resulted from uncontrolled infection, other autoimmune disease, pregnancy or lactation. Amplified TCR beta CDR3 regions came from RNA transcripts. The study used the HTBI primer set for a first-round RT-PCR of the TCR CDR3. A single record per CDR3 protein comes from TCRdb applying MiXCR to the multiplex PCR reads. The table includes about 350,000 distinct CDR3 sequences, about 15% detected once. Source material: blood. This TCR was recovered from a woman in her fifties or sixties with Graves' ophthalmopathy. The chain is built from TRBV10-3 and TRBJ2-1; perhaps TRBD2 as D (5 bases). The CDR3 protein is CAISKDSYNEQFF. As DNA, the CDR3 is TGTGCCATCAGTAAGGACTCTTACAATGAGCAGTTCTTC.